The TCR beta chain described here comes from a study of T-cell memory formation after mild COVID-19. Many counts were recorded for this clonotype. Germline CDR1 reads SGHRS; CDR2 reads YFSETQ. The trim removed 3 bases at V and 2 bases at J, leaving 18 bases unmatched. The length of the CDR3 is 19 residues. Each CDR3 protein gets one entry after TCRdb re-called the 5' RACE reads with MiXCR. The table lists 260,000 or so distinct CDR3 sequences, approximately 16% of them singletons. The receptor was derived from a man younger than 30 who had mild COVID-19 (a few samples of this study predate the infection). Cell type and time point are not known. The genes are TRBV5-1 and TRBJ2-5; the match to TRBD1 covers 8 bases. The specimen was PBMCs or a T cell subset sorted from them (not recorded which). CDR3 nucleotide sequence: TGCGCCAGCAGCTCAAGAGTCCCGGGACAGGTCGGGGGTCAAGAGACCCAGTACTTC. Translating it yields CASSSRVPGQVGGQETQYF.